This TCR beta chain is drawn from a study of blood T cell repertoires in COVID-19. Only in-frame clones appear in the TCRdb table, and some are missing; sequencing was by immunoSEQ multiplex PCR. This sample has roughly 15,000 clones; around 91% occur once, and the top ten carry around 15%. Trimming took off 4 bases at V and 4 bases at J, with 12 bases between the two ends. The CDR3 is made up of 14 amino acids. The germline V gene has CDR1 MNHNY and CDR2 SVGAGI (reference sequence). The clonotype comes from a man between 50 and 59 years old with active COVID-19. V usage is TRBV6-6 and J usage is TRBJ2-3; TRBD2 is a possible D gene (6 bases). The sequenced sample consisted of peripheral blood. The CDR3 is CASSFTGAADTQYF. The CDR3 nucleotides read TGTGCCAGCAGTTTCACGGGAGCAGCAGATACGCAGTATTTT.